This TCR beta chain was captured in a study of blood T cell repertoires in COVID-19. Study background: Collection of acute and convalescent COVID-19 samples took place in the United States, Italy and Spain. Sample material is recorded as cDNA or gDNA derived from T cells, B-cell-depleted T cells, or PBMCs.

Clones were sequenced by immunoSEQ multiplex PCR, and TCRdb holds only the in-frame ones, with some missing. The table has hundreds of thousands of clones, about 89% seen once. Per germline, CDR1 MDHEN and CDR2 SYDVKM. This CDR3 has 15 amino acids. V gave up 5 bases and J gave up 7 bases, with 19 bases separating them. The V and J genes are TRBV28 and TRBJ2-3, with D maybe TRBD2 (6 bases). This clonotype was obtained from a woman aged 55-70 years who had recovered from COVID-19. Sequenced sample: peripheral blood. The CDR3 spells CASSPTAMGGNTQYF. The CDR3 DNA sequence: TGTGCCAGCAGTCCAACGGCTATGGGGGGTAATACGCAGTATTTT. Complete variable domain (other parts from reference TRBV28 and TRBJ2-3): DVKVTQSSRYLVKRTGEKVFLECVQDMDHENMFWYRQDPGLGLRLIYFSYDVKMKEKGDIPEGYSVSREKKERFSLILESASTNQTSMYLCASSPTAMGGNTQYFGPGTRLTVL.